Here is one T cell receptor (beta chain) with its context. Its matching antigen is unknown. Method: immunoSEQ multiplex PCR; TCRdb's copy keeps in-frame clones and lacks some. Of about 13,000 clones listed, about 60% are singletons. This CDR3 spans 14 amino acids. Losses at the gene ends were 2 bases for V and 3 bases for J; bases not matched to a gene: 0. Looked up from germline, CDR1 is SGHTA and CDR2 is FQGNSA. The data stem from a study of T cells in tumors after PD-1 blockade. Background on the study: During anti-PD-1 treatment, some patients continued daily vismodegib 150 mg. Mean per tumor sample: approximately 26,000 templates (554-99,264), more than 6,000 unique clonotypes.

The study, taken as a whole, reports: Clonal replacement, not reinvigoration, is suggested for expanded exhausted CD8+ clones after therapy.

The clonotype was recovered from a human donor with cutaneous squamous cell carcinoma. This sample comprised tumor tissue, obtained before anti-PD-1 treatment. This chain uses TRBV7-2 with TRBJ2-7; 11 nucleotides agree with TRBD2. The CDR3 DNA reads as TGTGCCAGCAGCTTAACTAGCGGGGGCTACGAGCAGTACTTC. Its protein product is CASSLTSGGYEQYF.